Below are 10 T cell receptor delta chains sequenced from a single sample in a study of gamma-delta T cells after stem cell transplantation. TCRdb reanalysed the RT-PCR reads with CATT. This table holds over 1,000 delta-chain clones, 1.5% to 2% found once. Sequencing input: gamma-delta T cells. These receptors were taken from a human donor. It is not recorded whose cells these are; they may come from a transplant donor.

This clone was seen more than once but under ten times. The protein given by TCRdb reflects a much larger clone and differs at residue 12 from this DNA's translation, likely from a read error; the protein shown is the DNA's translation. The chain is built from TRDV2 and TRDJ1, with 12 bases aligning to TRDD3. The junction had 10 bases not matched to a gene; V was cut back by 0 bases and J by 3 bases. CDR1 GEAIGNYY and CDR2 EKD come from the germline V gene. This CDR3 region has 18 residues. Here the CDR3 DNA reads TGTGCCTGTGACACCGTGTCGACTGGGGGATACAGTCCCGATAAACTCATCTTT. Encoded protein: CACDTVSTGGYSPDKLIF.

To note about this clone: For this DNA, TCRdb reports the protein of a much larger clone, which diverges at residue 9, most likely from a read error; the protein presented here is translated directly from the DNA. The CDR3 loop reads CACDTLGDKGGKLIF. CDR3 DNA: TGTGCCTGTGACACACTGGGGGATAAGGGGGGTAAACTCATCTTT. The V gene is TRDV2, the J gene TRDJ1; 11 bases map to TRDD3. The germline gives CDR1 GEAIGNYY, CDR2 EKD. The CDR3 loop spans 15 amino acids. Germline trimming cut 1 base from V and 7 bases from J; bases unmatched to any gene: 7.

This clone turned up a few times. For this DNA, TCRdb reports the protein of a much larger clone, which diverges at residue 13, most likely from a read error; the protein presented here is translated directly from the DNA. The gene calls are TRDV2 and TRDJ3, with D tentatively TRDD3 (5 bases). This CDR3 spans 18 amino acids. CDR1 and CDR2 (germline): GEAIGNYY, EKD. The CDR3 loop is CACDTVGLSSWDARQMFF. CDR3 bases: TGTGCCTGTGACACCGTGGGACTAAGCTCCTGGGACGCCCGACAGATGTTTTTC.

This clone has more than one count but fewer than ten. The amino acid sequence in TCRdb belongs to a much larger clone and departs from this DNA's translation at residue 9, likely a sequencing read error; the sequence shown is translated from the DNA. The CDR3 is CACDTVWGLYTDKLIF. The CDR3 DNA reads as TGTGCCTGTGACACCGTCTGGGGACTCTACACCGATAAACTCATCTTT. V is TRDV2 and J is TRDJ1; TRDD3 might be the D (6 bases). Trimming pared 0 bases from V and 0 bases from J, leaving 13 bases between. Germline CDR1 reads GEAIGNYY; CDR2 reads EKD. This CDR3 contains 16 residues.

Comments on this clone: The protein in TCRdb stems from a much larger clone and differs at residue 15 from this DNA's translation, likely a read error; here the protein is translated from the DNA. This sequence joins TRDV2 and TRDJ1, with 12 positions matching TRDD3. J was trimmed by 3 bases and V by 0 bases; bases with no gene match: 16. This CDR3 spans 20 amino acids. CDR1 and CDR2 (germline): GEAIGNYY, EKD. CDR3 amino acids: CACDTVRTGGYSLYADKLIF. DNA for the CDR3: TGTGCCTGTGACACCGTTCGGACTGGGGGATACTCCCTGTACGCCGATAAACTCATCTTT.

The sample holds a few counts of this clone. This likely stems from a read error, as it lies one base from a far larger clone. V usage is TRDV2 and J usage is TRDJ3; 11 bases are a match to TRDD3. From germline, CDR1 is GEAIGNYY and CDR2 EKD. CDR3 length equals 21 residues. The V gene end was trimmed by 0 bases and the J gene end by 2 bases; junction bases not matched to a gene: 11. DNA for the CDR3: TGTGCCTGTGACACCACCCTTGGGGGATACGCTAGCCCCTGGGACACCCGACAGATGTTTTTC. This codes for CACDTTLGGYASPWDTRQMFF.

This clone was found a few times. A far larger clone lies a single base away; this is likely a read error. This specimen includes other DNA sequences encoding the same CDR3. This chain links TRDV2 with TRDJ1; 8 bases fit TRDD3. The CDR3 runs 19 residues. Germline loops: CDR1 GEAIGNYY, CDR2 EKD. This CDR3 reads CACDTVTGGQGMYTDKLIF. Written as DNA, the CDR3 is TGTGCCTGTGACACCGTAACTGGGGGCCAAGGGATGTACACCGACAAACTCATCTTT.

This clone has just a few counts. The translation of this DNA and the TCRdb protein of a much larger clone differ at residue 13, probably owing to a read error; the protein shown here is translated from the DNA. The chain has TRDV2 and TRDJ1; 11 bases map to TRDD3. V shed 4 bases and J 1 base; nucleotides not matched to a gene: 13. The CDR3 totals 18 residues. The V gene's germline CDR1 is GEAIGNYY and CDR2 EKD. The CDR3 DNA reads TGTGCCTGTGAACAACTGGGGGATAGGGGGTCCGCCACCGATAAACTCATCTTT. Translating gives CACEQLGDRGSATDKLIF.

The table lists this clone with a few counts. The translation of this DNA and the TCRdb protein of a much larger clone differ at residue 7, probably owing to a read error; the protein shown here is translated from the DNA. The rearrangement uses TRDV2 and TRDJ1; D is possibly TRDD3 (5 bases). Between the trimmed V and J ends, which lost 0 bases and 0 bases, there was a span of 13 bases. Germline V CDR1 and CDR2: GEAIGNYY, EKD. The length of the CDR3 is 16 residues. The CDR3 loop is CACDTVRGPYTDKLIF. The CDR3 DNA reads TGTGCCTGTGACACCGTCCGGGGACCCTACACCGATAAACTCATCTTT.

In this sample, this clone is medium-sized. This probably arose from a read error, given a far larger clone one base away. Other DNA sequences in the same sample also yield this CDR3. V and J are TRDV2 and TRDJ1; 13 bases are a match to TRDD3. Per germline, CDR1 GEAIGNYY and CDR2 EKD. CDR3 length: 20 residues. The CDR3 DNA reads as TGCGCCTGTGTGGGGATACCAGTACTGGGGGATACGCAATATACCGATAAACTCATCTTT. Amino acid sequence: CACVGIPVLGDTQYTDKLIF.